Below are 29 T cell receptor beta chains sequenced from a single sample in a study of blood T cell repertoires in COVID-19. Clones were sequenced by immunoSEQ multiplex PCR, and TCRdb holds only the in-frame ones, with some missing. The sample carries 300,000 to 400,000 clones, 87% recorded once. The material sequenced was peripheral blood. The receptors were sampled from a man aged 30-40 years with COVID-19, enrolled during active disease.

The chain combines TRBV5-1 with TRBJ1-1, with a weak D call TRBD1 (6 bases). V gave up 5 bases and J gave up 5 bases, with 19 bases separating them. From germline, CDR1 is SGHRS and CDR2 YFSETQ. This CDR3 is 15 amino acids long. CDR3 residues: CASSQTQRGGTEAFF. Written as DNA, the CDR3 is TGCGCCAGCAGTCAAACGCAAAGGGGGGGAACTGAAGCTTTCTTT.

The rearrangement links TRBV4-3 to TRBJ1-6; 8 bases agree with TRBD1. The CDR3 consists of 19 residues. Per the germline V gene, CDR1 is LGHNA and CDR2 is YSLEER. Unmatched junction bases numbered 11, after V lost 4 bases and J lost 0 bases. Here the CDR3 DNA reads TGCGCCAGCAGCCTGGATCGGCAGGGGGCGAGCTCCTATAATTCACCCCTCCACTTT. Its translation is CASSLDRQGASSYNSPLHF.

The CDR3 loop is CASSHFQETQYF. In DNA form, the CDR3 reads TGTGCCAGCAGCCACTTTCAAGAGACCCAGTACTTC. The rearrangement links TRBV14 to TRBJ2-5; D is uncertain. CDR3 length equals 12 residues. From germline, CDR1 is SGHDN and CDR2 FVKESK. V was pared by 3 bases and J by 2 bases, with 4 bases between. Full variable domain (remainder filled in from reference TRBV14 and TRBJ2-5): EAGVTQFPSHSVIEKGQTVTLRCDPISGHDNLYWYRRVMGKEIKFLLHFVKESKQDESGMPNNRFLAERTGGTYSTLKVQPAELEDSGVYFCASSHFQETQYFGPGTRLLVL.

The chain combines TRBV7-2 with TRBJ2-7; 11 bases are shared with TRBD2. In germline, CDR1 is SGHTA, CDR2 FQGNSA. The CDR3 extends over 18 amino acids. J was trimmed by 0 bases and V by 3 bases; bases with no gene match: 10. CDR3 nucleotide sequence: TGTGCCAGCAGCTTGTGGGCTAGCGGGGGGTCCAGCTCCTACGAGCAGTACTTC. Its protein product is CASSLWASGGSSSYEQYF.

The V gene is TRBV29-1, the J gene TRBJ2-3; the match to TRBD2 covers 10 bases. CDR3 size: 15 residues. The ends lost 4 bases at V and 2 bases at J; junction bases unmatched: 6. Germline lookup yields CDR1 SQVTM and CDR2 ANQGSEA. The CDR3 DNA sequence: TGCAGCGTTGGGGCTAGCGGGGGCAACACAGATACGCAGTATTTT. Protein product: CSVGASGGNTDTQYF.

This chain links TRBV12-5 with TRBJ2-2; 7 positions agree with TRBD1. J lost 5 bases, V lost 6 bases, and 9 bases had no gene match. CDR3 size: 15 residues. In germline, CDR1 is LGHNT, CDR2 FRNRAP. Written as DNA, the CDR3 is TGTGCTAGTGGAAAGGGGGCTGGACGGACCGGGGAGCTGTTTTTT. This sequence encodes CASGKGAGRTGELFF. Together with reference TRBV12-5 and TRBJ2-2, the CDR3 gives the full variable domain: DARVTQTPRHKVTEMGQEVTMRCQPILGHNTVFWYRQTMMQGLELLAYFRNRAPLDDSGMPKDRFSAEMPDATLATLKIQPSEPRDSAVYFCASGKGAGRTGELFFGEGSRLTVL.

Of note for this clone: The same CDR3 also results from other DNA sequences found in this sample. The V call is TRBV29-1, the J call TRBJ1-1; D possibly corresponds to TRBD1 (6 bases). Germline-derived CDR1 and CDR2 are SQVTM and ANQGSEA. The CDR3 spans 11 residues. Trimming stripped 3 bases from V and 4 bases from J, with 6 bases between. This CDR3 reads CSVDRGTEAFF. The CDR3 nucleotides are TGCAGCGTTGACAGGGGCACTGAAGCTTTCTTT.

The chain employs TRBV5-5 and TRBJ2-2; no firm D call. Between the trimmed V and J ends, which lost 5 bases and 4 bases, there was a span of 9 bases. The CDR3 contains 13 residues. Germline V CDR1 and CDR2: SGHKS, YYEKEE (reference sequence). CDR3 residues: CASSPGITGELFF. DNA for the CDR3: TGTGCCAGCAGTCCGGGTATCACCGGGGAGCTGTTTTTT.

The V call is TRBV5-5, the J call TRBJ2-2; 9 bases map to TRBD1. Germline CDR1 and CDR2: SGHKS and YYEKEE (reference sequence). The CDR3 consists of 15 residues. After removal of 5 bases from V and 6 bases from J, the junction contained 8 bases not matched to a gene. The CDR3 protein is CASSRDRVGAGELFF. As DNA, the CDR3 is TGTGCCAGCAGTAGGGACAGGGTCGGCGCCGGGGAGCTGTTTTTT.

The chain employs TRBV24-1 and TRBJ2-3; 8 nucleotides align to TRBD2. The CDR3 extends over 16 amino acids. Germline lookup yields CDR1 KGHDR and CDR2 SFDVKD. The V and J ends lost 6 bases and 2 bases, in that order; junction bases with no gene match: 9. The CDR3 loop is CATSYGGADLTDTQYF. The CDR3 region has the DNA TGTGCCACCAGTTACGGGGGGGCAGACCTCACAGATACGCAGTATTTT.

The chain uses TRBV19 and TRBJ1-1; the D gene is possibly TRBD1 (5 bases). Trimming removed 7 bases from V and 1 base from J, with 16 bases in between. Germline V lookup: CDR1 LNHDA, CDR2 SQIVND (reference sequence). The CDR3 has 15 residues. CDR3 nucleotide sequence: TGTGCCAGTACCATAGGGGAAAATCGGAACACTGAAGCTTTCTTT. Its protein is CASTIGENRNTEAFF. Supplemented by reference TRBV19 and TRBJ1-1, the full variable domain reads DGGITQSPKYLFRKEGQNVTLSCEQNLNHDAMYWYRQDPGQGLRLIYYSQIVNDFQKGDIAEGYSVSREKKESFPLTVTSAQKNPTAFYLCASTIGENRNTEAFFGQGTRLTVV.

The chain carries TRBV6-1 and TRBJ1-2; 7 bases are a match to TRBD1. Losses at the gene ends were 4 bases for V and 2 bases for J; bases not matched to a gene: 13. Germline values: CDR1 MNHNS, CDR2 SASEGT. The CDR3 runs 17 residues. CDR3 nucleotides: TGTGCCAGCAGTGCGAGACAGGGCCGAGCCGTAAACTATGGCTACACCTTC. Residues: CASSARQGRAVNYGYTF.

The CDR3 here is CASSRDSPGANVLTF. The CDR3, as DNA: TGTGCCAGCAGCCGTGACAGTCCCGGGGCCAACGTCCTGACTTTC. This chain uses TRBV6-5 with TRBJ2-6; maybe TRBD1 (5 bases). From germline, CDR1 is MNHEY and CDR2 SVGAGI. Trimming took off 6 bases at V and 4 bases at J, with 13 bases between the two ends. This CDR3 has 15 residues.

The V gene is TRBV18, the J gene TRBJ1-2, with 9 positions matching TRBD1. CDR3 length: 15 residues. Germline V gene lookup returns CDR1 KGHSH and CDR2 LQKENI. The ends lost 3 bases at V and 3 bases at J; junction bases unmatched: 5. CDR3: CASSPMGQGYYGYTF. The CDR3, as DNA: TGTGCCAGCTCACCGATGGGACAGGGTTACTATGGCTACACCTTC.

The gene calls are TRBV4-3 and TRBJ2-3, with D uncertain. This CDR3 is built from 16 residues. CDR1 and CDR2 from the germline V gene are LGHNA and YSLEER. Deletions cut 1 base from V and 0 bases from J, with 11 bases between. CDR3 residues: CASSQGASLSTDTQYF. DNA for the CDR3: TGCGCCAGCAGCCAAGGAGCGAGCCTAAGCACAGATACGCAGTATTTT.

The rearrangement uses TRBV19 and TRBJ2-6; 11 nucleotides line up with TRBD2. The germline CDR1 and CDR2 sequences are LNHDA and SQIVND (reference sequence). CDR3 size: 19 residues. The junction had 12 bases not matched to a gene; V was cut back by 8 bases and J by 0 bases. CDR3 DNA sequence: TGTGCCAGTTCCGGGTTAGGACTAGCGGGTTTCTCTGGGGCCAACGTCCTGACTTTC. As protein: CASSGLGLAGFSGANVLTF.

The chain carries TRBV6-5 and TRBJ2-7; D perhaps matches TRBD1 (5 bases). CDR1 and CDR2 (germline): MNHEY, SVGAGI. There are 14 residues in the CDR3. V was shortened by 2 bases and J by 4 bases, with 12 bases between the two germline ends. The CDR3: CASSYNAQGYEQYF. CDR3 in DNA: TGTGCCAGCAGTTACAACGCCCAGGGATACGAGCAGTACTTC.

The chain is built from TRBV29-1 and TRBJ2-2; 7 bases align to TRBD1. This CDR3 is 14 amino acids long. Germline CDR1 reads SQVTM; CDR2 reads ANQGSEA. Trimming at V came to 3 bases and at J to 1 base, leaving 2 bases not matched to a gene. In DNA, the CDR3 is TGCAGCGTTGACAGGGGGTGGAACACCGGGGAGCTGTTTTTT. It yields the protein CSVDRGWNTGELFF.

This chain joins TRBV5-1 and TRBJ1-4; the D gene is possibly TRBD1 (5 bases). CDR1 is SGHRS and CDR2 is YFSETQ in the germline V gene. There are 15 residues in the CDR3. Trimming stripped 4 bases from V and 4 bases from J, with 14 bases between. The CDR3 DNA is TGCGCCAGCAGCCGTGCCGGGGGGGTTAATGAAAAACTGTTTTTT. Residues: CASSRAGGVNEKLFF. Full variable domain (missing parts from reference TRBV5-1 and TRBJ1-4): KAGVTQTPRYLIKTRGQQVTLSCSPISGHRSVSWYQQTPGQGLQFLFEYFSETQRNKGNFPGRFSGRQFSNSRSEMNVSTLELGDSALYLCASSRAGGVNEKLFFGSGTQLSVL.

The chain is built from TRBV5-6 and TRBJ1-1; D might be TRBD1 (5 bases). Trimming removed 5 bases from V and 0 bases from J, with 5 bases in between. Germline CDR1 reads SGHDT; CDR2 reads YYEEEE. CDR3 length: 12 amino acids. The CDR3 region is CASRGVNTEAFF. The CDR3 DNA follows: TGTGCCAGCAGAGGGGTGAACACTGAAGCTTTCTTT. Based on the CDR3 plus reference TRBV5-6 and TRBJ1-1, the full variable domain is DAGVTQSPTHLIKTRGQQVTLRCSPKSGHDTVSWYQQALGQGPQFIFQYYEEEERQRGNFPDRFSGHQFPNYSSELNVNALLLGDSALYLCASRGVNTEAFFGQGTRLTVV.

The chain combines TRBV7-3 with TRBJ2-3; the match to TRBD2 covers 16 bases. The CDR3 contains 20 residues. The V segment lost 4 bases and the J segment 2 bases; nucleotides outside the gene matches: 12. Germline CDR1 SGHTA, CDR2 FQGTGA. The CDR3 here is CASSSPGLAGGRGITDTQYF. Written as DNA, the CDR3 is TGTGCCAGCAGCTCTCCGGGACTAGCGGGAGGGCGGGGTATCACAGATACGCAGTATTTT.

The chain is built from TRBV18 and TRBJ1-3, with D perhaps TRBD1 (5 bases). This CDR3 comprises 12 residues. V lost 1 base to trimming and J lost 13 bases, with 11 bases between them. In germline, CDR1 is KGHSH, CDR2 LQKENI. CDR3: CASSPQAQGIYF. The CDR3 coding sequence is TGTGCCAGCTCACCACAGGCCCAGGGAATATATTTT.

The chain has TRBV7-9 and TRBJ2-7, with 9 bases lining up with TRBD1. After removal of 3 bases from V and 4 bases from J, the junction contained 7 bases not matched to a gene. Germline-derived CDR1 and CDR2 are SEHNR and FQNEAQ (reference sequence). The CDR3 contains 15 residues. CDR3 loop: CASSFSDRGRYEQYF. CDR3 DNA: TGTGCCAGCAGCTTCTCGGACAGGGGAAGATACGAGCAGTACTTC.

The chain uses TRBV5-6 and TRBJ2-2; no firm D call. This CDR3 comprises 13 residues. Between the trimmed V and J ends, which lost 2 bases and 1 base, there was a span of 3 bases. Germline CDR1 SGHDT, CDR2 YYEEEE. CDR3 DNA sequence: TGTGCCAGCAGCTTACAGAACACCGGGGAGCTGTTTTTT. This gives the protein CASSLQNTGELFF.

The chain couples TRBV4-1 to TRBJ2-1; 10 nucleotides match TRBD1. Germline V CDR1 and CDR2: MGHRA, YSYEKL. With 0 bases clipped from V and 7 bases from J, the junction kept 3 bases outside the gene matches. This CDR3 is 15 amino acids long. The CDR3 nucleotides are TGCGCCAGCAGCCAAGATCTGGACAGGGGGAATGAGCAGTTCTTC. This gives the protein CASSQDLDRGNEQFF.

V gene TRBV5-1 combines with J gene TRBJ2-2, with 7 bases aligning to TRBD2. Germline values: CDR1 SGHRS, CDR2 YFSETQ. V dropped 3 bases and J dropped 5; count of bases not matched to a gene: 4. This CDR3 contains 14 residues. The CDR3 protein is CASSWTGGTGELFF. The DNA for the CDR3 is TGCGCCAGCAGCTGGACGGGAGGAACCGGGGAGCTGTTTTTT.

V usage is TRBV11-2 and J usage is TRBJ2-3; possibly TRBD2 for D (5 bases). The V gene's germline CDR1 is SGHAT and CDR2 FQNNGV. CDR3 length: 12 residues. V lost 5 bases to trimming and J lost 3 bases, with 6 bases between them. The CDR3 region is CASSTGTDTQYF. The CDR3 bases are TGTGCCAGCAGCACGGGGACAGATACGCAGTATTTT.

The V gene is TRBV7-3, the J gene TRBJ2-1; 8 nucleotides align to TRBD1. Trimming cost V 6 bases and J 7 bases; bases outside gene matches: 11. This CDR3 spans 15 amino acids. Looked up from germline, CDR1 is SGHTA and CDR2 is FQGTGA. The CDR3 coding sequence is TGTGCCAGCAGTCTAGGACAGGGCAGAAGAAATGAGCAGTTCTTC. The encoded protein is CASSLGQGRRNEQFF.

The chain recombines TRBV3-1 (or the pseudogene TRBV3-2) with TRBJ1-1; 8 nucleotides align to TRBD1. The CDR3 extends over 14 amino acids. Per germline, CDR1 LGHDT and CDR2 YNNKEL (reference sequence). With V trimmed by 2 bases and J by 9 bases, 8 bases remained unmatched. CDR3 in amino acids: CASSQPGQGFKAFF. The CDR3 region has the DNA TGTGCCAGCAGCCAACCAGGACAGGGTTTTAAAGCTTTCTTT.